A single sample is the source of the 4 T cell receptor beta chains below, sequenced in a study of technical replicates of blood from several donors. The protocol was immunoSEQ multiplex PCR, while the TCRdb copy is restricted to in-frame clones and leaves out a portion. This sample carries approximately 76,000 clones, 80% to 90% of them seen once, and the ten largest clones take under 5.5%. Sequencing was done on a sample of PBMCs. The receptor source for this set is a human donor in good health. Some clones in this sample may be carry-over from other donors' samples.

The V gene is TRBV7-9, the J gene TRBJ1-1, with 9 bases that match TRBD1. The CDR3 contains 15 residues. The J segment lost 3 bases and the V segment lost 1 base, leaving 3 bases of the junction unmatched. CDR1 SEHNR and CDR2 FQNEAQ come from the germline V gene (reference sequence). The CDR3 loop is CASSLVGQGYTEAFF. CDR3 nucleotide sequence: TGTGCCAGCAGCTTAGTGGGACAGGGTTACACTGAAGCTTTCTTT.

The chain carries TRBV10-3 and TRBJ2-5, with 9 positions matching TRBD1. Trimming removed 3 bases from V and 5 bases from J; junction bases left unmatched: 13. The CDR3 totals 17 residues. The germline V gene has CDR1 ENHRY and CDR2 SYGVKD. The DNA for the CDR3 is TGTGCCATCAGTGACCATATGTCGCCACAGGGGGCCGAGACCCAGTACTTC. As protein: CAISDHMSPQGAETQYF.

The rearrangement joins TRBV6-1 to TRBJ1-1, with unresolved D. From germline, CDR1 is MNHNS and CDR2 SASEGT. This CDR3 has 14 residues. V was trimmed by 0 bases and J by 3 bases, leaving 8 bases between them. DNA of the CDR3: TGTGCCAGCAGTGAAGCCCCGGGGTACACTGAAGCTTTCTTT. This gives the protein CASSEAPGYTEAFF.

The chain employs TRBV4-1 and TRBJ2-2; D remains unclear. With 6 bases removed from V and 5 bases from J, the gap between germline ends came to 10 bases. The germline V gene has CDR1 MGHRA and CDR2 YSYEKL. This CDR3 comprises 13 residues. CDR3 protein: CASSGIQTGELFF. CDR3 DNA sequence: TGCGCCAGCAGTGGCATTCAGACCGGGGAGCTGTTTTTT.